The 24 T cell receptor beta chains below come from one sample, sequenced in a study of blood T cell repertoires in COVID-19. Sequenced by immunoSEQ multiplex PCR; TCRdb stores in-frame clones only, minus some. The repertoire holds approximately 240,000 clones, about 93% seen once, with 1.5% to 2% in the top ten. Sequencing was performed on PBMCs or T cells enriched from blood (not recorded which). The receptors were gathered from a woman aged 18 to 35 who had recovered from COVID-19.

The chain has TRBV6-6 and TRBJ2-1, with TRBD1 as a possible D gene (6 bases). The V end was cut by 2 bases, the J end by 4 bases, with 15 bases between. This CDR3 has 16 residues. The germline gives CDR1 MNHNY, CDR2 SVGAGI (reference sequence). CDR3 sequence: CASSYGGGVRYNEQFF. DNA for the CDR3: TGTGCCAGCAGTTACGGGGGCGGTGTGAGATACAATGAGCAGTTCTTC.

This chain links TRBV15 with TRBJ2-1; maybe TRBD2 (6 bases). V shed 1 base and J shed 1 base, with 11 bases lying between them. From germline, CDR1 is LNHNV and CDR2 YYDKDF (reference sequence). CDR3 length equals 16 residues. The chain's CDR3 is CATSRGGSGSYNEQFF. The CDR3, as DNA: TGTGCCACCAGCAGAGGGGGTAGCGGATCCTACAATGAGCAGTTCTTC.

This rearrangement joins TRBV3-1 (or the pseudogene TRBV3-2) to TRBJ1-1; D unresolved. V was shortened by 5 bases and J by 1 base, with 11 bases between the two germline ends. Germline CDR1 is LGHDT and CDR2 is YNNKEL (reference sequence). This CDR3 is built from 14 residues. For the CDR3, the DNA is TGTGCCAGCAGCTATTCACACAGGAACACTGAAGCTTTCTTT. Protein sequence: CASSYSHRNTEAFF.

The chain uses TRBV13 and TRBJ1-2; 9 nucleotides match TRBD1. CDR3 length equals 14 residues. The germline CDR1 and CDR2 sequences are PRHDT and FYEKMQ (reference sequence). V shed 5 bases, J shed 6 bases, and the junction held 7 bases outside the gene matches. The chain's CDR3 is CASSRRDRVDGYTF. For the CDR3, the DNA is TGTGCCAGCAGCCGCCGGGACAGGGTGGATGGCTACACCTTC. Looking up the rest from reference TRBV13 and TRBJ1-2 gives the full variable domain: AAGVIQSPRHLIKEKRETATLKCYPIPRHDTVYWYQQGPGQDPQFLISFYEKMQSDKGSIPDRFSAQQFSDYHSELNMSSLELGDSALYFCASSRRDRVDGYTFGSGTRLTVV.

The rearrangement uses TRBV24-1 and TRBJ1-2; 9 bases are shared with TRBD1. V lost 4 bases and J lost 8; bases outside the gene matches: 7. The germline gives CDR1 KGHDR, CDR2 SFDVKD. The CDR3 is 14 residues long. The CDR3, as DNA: TGTGCCACCAGTGAACCCGGGACAGGGAGGGGCTACACCTTC. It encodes CATSEPGTGRGYTF.

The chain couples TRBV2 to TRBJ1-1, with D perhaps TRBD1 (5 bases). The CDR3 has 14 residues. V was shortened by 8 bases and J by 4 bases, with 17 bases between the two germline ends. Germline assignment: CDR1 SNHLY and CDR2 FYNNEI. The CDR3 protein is CASGGRQTLTEAFF. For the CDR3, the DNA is TGTGCCAGCGGGGGGAGGCAGACCCTCACTGAAGCTTTCTTT.

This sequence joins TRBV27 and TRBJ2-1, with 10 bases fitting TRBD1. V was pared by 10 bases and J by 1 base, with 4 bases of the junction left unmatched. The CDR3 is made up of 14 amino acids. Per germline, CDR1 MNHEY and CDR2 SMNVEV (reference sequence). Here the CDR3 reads CATRQGASYNEQFF. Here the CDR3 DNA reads TGTGCCACCAGACAGGGGGCGTCCTACAATGAGCAGTTCTTC.

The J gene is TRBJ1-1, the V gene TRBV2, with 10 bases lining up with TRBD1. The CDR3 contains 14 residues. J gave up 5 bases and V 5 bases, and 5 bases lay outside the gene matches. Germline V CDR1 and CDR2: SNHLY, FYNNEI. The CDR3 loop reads CASSRDRGGTEAFF. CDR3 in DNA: TGTGCCAGCAGTAGGGACAGGGGAGGGACTGAAGCTTTCTTT.

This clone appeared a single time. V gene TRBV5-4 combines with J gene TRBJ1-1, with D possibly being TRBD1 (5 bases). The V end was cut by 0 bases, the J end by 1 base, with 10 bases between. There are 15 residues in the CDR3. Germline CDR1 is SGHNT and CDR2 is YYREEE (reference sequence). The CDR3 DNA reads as TGTGCCAGCAGCTTGGATTGGGGGGAGAACACTGAAGCTTTCTTT. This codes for CASSLDWGENTEAFF.

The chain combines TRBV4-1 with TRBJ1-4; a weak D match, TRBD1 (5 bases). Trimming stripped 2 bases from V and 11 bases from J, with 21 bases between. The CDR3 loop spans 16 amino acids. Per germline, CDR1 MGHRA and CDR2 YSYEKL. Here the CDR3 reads CASSQQPSGTVSKLFF. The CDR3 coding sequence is TGCGCCAGCAGCCAACAGCCCTCCGGGACTGTCTCGAAACTGTTTTTT.

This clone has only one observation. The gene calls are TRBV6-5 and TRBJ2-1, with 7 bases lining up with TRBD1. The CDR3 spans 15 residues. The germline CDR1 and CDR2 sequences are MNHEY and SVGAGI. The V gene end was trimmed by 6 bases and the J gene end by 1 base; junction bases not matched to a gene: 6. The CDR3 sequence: CASRPRGQSYNEQFF. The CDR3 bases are TGTGCCAGCAGGCCCAGGGGACAGTCCTACAATGAGCAGTTCTTC.

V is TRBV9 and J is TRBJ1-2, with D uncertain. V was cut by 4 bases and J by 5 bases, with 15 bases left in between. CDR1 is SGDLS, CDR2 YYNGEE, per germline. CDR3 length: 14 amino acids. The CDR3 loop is CASSPEGAAYGYTF. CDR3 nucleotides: TGTGCCAGCAGCCCGGAGGGAGCCGCGTATGGCTACACCTTC. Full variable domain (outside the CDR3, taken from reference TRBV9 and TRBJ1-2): DSGVTQTPKHLITATGQRVTLRCSPRSGDLSVYWYQQSLDQGLQFLIQYYNGEERAKGNILERFSAQQFPDLHSELNLSSLELGDSALYFCASSPEGAAYGYTFGSGTRLTVV.

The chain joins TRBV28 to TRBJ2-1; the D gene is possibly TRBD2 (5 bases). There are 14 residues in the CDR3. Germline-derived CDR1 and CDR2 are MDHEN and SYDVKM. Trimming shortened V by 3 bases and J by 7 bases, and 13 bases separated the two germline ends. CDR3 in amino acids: CASSFSGSINEQFF. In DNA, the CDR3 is TGTGCCAGCAGTTTCAGTGGGAGTATAAATGAGCAGTTCTTC.

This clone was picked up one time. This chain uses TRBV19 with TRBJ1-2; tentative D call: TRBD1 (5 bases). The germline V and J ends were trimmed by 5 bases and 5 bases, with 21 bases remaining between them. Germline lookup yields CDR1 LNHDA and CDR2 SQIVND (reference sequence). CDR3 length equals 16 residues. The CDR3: CASSPQDTRQWYGYTF. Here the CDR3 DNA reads TGTGCCAGTAGTCCCCAGGACACCCGACAATGGTATGGCTACACCTTC.

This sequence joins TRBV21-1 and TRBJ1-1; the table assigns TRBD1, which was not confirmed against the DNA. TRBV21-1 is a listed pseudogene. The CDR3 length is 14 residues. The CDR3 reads CASSYPRRDTEAFF. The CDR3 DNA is TGTGCCAGCAGCTACCCGCGCAGGGACACTGAAGCTTTCTTT.

In DNA form, the CDR3 reads TGCGCCAGCAGCGGACAGGGCGGTCAGCCCCAGCATTTT. It specifies CASSGQGGQPQHF. J is TRBJ1-5 and V is TRBV10-2; TRBD1 matches at 8 bases. J gave up 6 bases and V 6 bases, and 4 bases lay outside the gene matches. The V gene's germline CDR1 is WSHSY and CDR2 SAAADI. There are 13 residues in the CDR3.

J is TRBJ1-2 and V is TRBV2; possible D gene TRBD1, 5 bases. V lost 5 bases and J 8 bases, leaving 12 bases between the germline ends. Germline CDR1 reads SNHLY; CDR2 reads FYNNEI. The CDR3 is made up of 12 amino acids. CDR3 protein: CASSTGDGGYTF. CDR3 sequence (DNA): TGTGCCAGCAGTACAGGTGACGGGGGCTACACCTTC. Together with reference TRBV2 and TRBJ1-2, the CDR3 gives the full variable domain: EPEVTQTPSHQVTQMGQEVILRCVPISNHLYFYWYRQILGQKVEFLVSFYNNEISEKSEIFDDQFSVERPDGSNFTLKIRSTKLEDSAMYFCASSTGDGGYTFGSGTRLTVV.

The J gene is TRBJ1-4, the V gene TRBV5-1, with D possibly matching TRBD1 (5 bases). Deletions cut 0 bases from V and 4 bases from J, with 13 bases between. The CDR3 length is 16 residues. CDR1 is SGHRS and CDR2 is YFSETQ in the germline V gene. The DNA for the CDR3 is TGCGCCAGCAGCTTGGAAGCCGGGGGATATAATGAAAAACTGTTTTTT. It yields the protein CASSLEAGGYNEKLFF.

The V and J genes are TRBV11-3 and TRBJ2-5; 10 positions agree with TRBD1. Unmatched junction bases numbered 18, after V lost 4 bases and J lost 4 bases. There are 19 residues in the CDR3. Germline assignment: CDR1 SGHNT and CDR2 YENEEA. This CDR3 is CASSSRKGQGLGAGETQYF. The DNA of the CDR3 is TGTGCCAGCAGCTCTAGGAAGGGACAGGGGTTGGGCGCAGGAGAGACCCAGTACTTC.

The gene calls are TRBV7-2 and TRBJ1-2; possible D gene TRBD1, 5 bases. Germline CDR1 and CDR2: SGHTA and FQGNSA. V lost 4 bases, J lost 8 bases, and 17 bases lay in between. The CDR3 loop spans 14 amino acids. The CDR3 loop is CASSSSGASSGYTF. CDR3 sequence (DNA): TGTGCCAGCAGCTCCAGCGGGGCTAGCTCGGGCTACACCTTC.

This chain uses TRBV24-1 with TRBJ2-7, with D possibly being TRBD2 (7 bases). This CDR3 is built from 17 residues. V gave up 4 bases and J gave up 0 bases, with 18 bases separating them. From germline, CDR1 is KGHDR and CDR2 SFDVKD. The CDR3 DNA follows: TGTGCCACCAGTGAAGGCGGGACGGGGGGCAACTCCTACGAGCAGTACTTC. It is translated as CATSEGGTGGNSYEQYF.

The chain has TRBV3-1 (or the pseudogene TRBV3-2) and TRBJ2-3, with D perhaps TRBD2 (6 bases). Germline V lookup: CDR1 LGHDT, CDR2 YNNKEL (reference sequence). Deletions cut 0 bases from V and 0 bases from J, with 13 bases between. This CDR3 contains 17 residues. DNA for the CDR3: TGTGCCAGCAGCCAAGATTGGGGGGAATCTAGCACAGATACGCAGTATTTT. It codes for CASSQDWGESSTDTQYF.

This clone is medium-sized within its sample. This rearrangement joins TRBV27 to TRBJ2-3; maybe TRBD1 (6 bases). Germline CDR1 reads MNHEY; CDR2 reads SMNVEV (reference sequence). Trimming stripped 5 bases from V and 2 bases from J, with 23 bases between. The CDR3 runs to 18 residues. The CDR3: CASSARTVLNFFTDTQYF. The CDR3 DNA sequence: TGTGCCAGCAGTGCTCGGACAGTTCTTAACTTCTTCACAGATACGCAGTATTTT.

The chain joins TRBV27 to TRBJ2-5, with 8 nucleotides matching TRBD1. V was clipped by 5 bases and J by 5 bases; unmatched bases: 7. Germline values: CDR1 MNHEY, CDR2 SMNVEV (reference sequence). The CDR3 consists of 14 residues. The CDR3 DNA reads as TGTGCCAGCAGTGCAGGACAGGGTGGCGAGACCCAGTACTTC. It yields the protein CASSAGQGGETQYF.